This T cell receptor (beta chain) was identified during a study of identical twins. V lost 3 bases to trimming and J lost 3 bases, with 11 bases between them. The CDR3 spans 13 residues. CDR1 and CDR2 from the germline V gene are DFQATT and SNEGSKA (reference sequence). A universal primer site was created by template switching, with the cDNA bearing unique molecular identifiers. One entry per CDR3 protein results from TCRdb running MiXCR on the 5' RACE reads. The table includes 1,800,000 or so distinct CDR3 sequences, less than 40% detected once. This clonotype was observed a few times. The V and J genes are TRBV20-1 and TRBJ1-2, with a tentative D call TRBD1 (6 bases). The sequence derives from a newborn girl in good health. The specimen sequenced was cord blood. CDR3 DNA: TGCAGTGCTAGGTGGGGGGCAGACTATGGCTACACCTTC. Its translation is CSARWGADYGYTF.